The sequence of this TCR beta chain was determined in a study of T cell responses to AZD1222 COVID-19 vaccine. Here immunoSEQ multiplex PCR was the method, and the copy in TCRdb shows in-frame clones only, minus some. Of approximately 80,000 clones in the sample, approximately 92% are singletons; the top ten hold 30% to 35%. In regard to this clone: Its antigen is currently unknown.

Study results and caveats: Per reports, nearly half of all spike-specific TCRs target regions that are unmutated in variants. Clonal diversity may have been underestimated, and the donors were mostly white British, with more females than males.

The germline V gene encodes CDR1 SGHRS and CDR2 YFSETQ. The CDR3 consists of 14 residues. The germline V and J ends were trimmed by 4 bases and 5 bases, with 12 bases remaining between them. V is TRBV5-1 and J is TRBJ2-2; unclear D gene. The TCR originated in an adult in good health. Sequenced material: peripheral blood, taken on day 0 of AZD1222 vaccination. In DNA, the CDR3 is TGCGCCAGCAGCCCAGACGGGCTTACCGGGGAGCTGTTTTTT. Translation gives CASSPDGLTGELFF.